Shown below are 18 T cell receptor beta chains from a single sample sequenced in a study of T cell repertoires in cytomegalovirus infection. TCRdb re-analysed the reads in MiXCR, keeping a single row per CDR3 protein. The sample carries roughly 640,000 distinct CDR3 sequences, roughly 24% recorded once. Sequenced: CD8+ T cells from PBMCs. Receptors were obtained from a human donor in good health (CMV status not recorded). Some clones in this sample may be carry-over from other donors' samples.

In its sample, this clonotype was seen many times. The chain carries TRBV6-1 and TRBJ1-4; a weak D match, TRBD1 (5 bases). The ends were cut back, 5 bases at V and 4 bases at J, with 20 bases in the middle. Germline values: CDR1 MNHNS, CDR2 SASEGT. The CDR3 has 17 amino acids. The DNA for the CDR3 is TGTGCCAGCAGTTCATCCCGGGACGGAGTTGATAATGAAAAACTGTTTTTT. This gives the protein CASSSSRDGVDNEKLFF.

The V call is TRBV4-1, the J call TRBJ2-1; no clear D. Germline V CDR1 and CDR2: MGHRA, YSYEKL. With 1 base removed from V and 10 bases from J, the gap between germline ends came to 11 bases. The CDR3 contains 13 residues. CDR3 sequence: CASSQVQDYEQFF. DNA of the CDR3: TGCGCCAGCAGCCAAGTTCAGGATTACGAGCAGTTCTTC.

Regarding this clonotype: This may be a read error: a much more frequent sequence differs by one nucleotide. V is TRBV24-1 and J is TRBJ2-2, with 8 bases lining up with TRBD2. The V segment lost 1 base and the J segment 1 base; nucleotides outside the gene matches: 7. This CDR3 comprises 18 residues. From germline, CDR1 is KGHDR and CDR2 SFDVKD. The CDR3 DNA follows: TGTGCCACCAGTGATTTTAGCGGGACATGCTTGAACACCGGGGAGCTGTTTTTT. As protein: CATSDFSGTCLNTGELFF.

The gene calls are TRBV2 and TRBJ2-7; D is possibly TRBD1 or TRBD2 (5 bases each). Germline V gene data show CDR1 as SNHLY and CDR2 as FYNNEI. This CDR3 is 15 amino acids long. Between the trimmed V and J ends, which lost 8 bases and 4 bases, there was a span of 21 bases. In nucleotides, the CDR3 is TGTGCCAGCGGAGGAGTGGGGGAAGTTGTGTACGAGCAGTACGTC. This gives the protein CASGGVGEVVYEQYV.

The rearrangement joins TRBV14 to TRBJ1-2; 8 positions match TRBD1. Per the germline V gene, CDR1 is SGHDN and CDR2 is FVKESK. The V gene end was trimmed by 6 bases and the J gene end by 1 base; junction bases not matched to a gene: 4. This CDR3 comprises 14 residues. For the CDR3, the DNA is TGTGCCAGCAGTCGACAGGGGCTTAACTATGGCTACACCTTC. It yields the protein CASSRQGLNYGYTF.

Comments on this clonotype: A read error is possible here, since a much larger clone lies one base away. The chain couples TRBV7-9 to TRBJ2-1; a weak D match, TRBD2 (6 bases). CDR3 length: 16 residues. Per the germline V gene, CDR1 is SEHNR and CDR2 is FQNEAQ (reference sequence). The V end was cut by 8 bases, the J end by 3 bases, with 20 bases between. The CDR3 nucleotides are TGTGCCAGCTGCCTAACTGGGGGGTCCTACTACAATGAGCAGTTCTTC. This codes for CASCLTGGSYYNEQFF.

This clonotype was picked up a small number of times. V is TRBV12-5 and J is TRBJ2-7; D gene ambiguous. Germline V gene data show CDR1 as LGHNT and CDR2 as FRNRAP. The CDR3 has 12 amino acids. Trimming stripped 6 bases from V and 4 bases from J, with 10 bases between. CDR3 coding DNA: TGTGCTAGTGGCCAAGACGGTTACGAGCAGTACTTC. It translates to CASGQDGYEQYF.

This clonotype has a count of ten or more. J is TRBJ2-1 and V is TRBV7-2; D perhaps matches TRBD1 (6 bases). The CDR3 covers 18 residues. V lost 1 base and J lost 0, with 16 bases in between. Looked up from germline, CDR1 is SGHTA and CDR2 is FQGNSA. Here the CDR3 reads CASSLVGHRVSSYNEQFF. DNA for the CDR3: TGTGCCAGCAGCTTAGTTGGGCACAGGGTCAGCTCCTACAATGAGCAGTTCTTC.

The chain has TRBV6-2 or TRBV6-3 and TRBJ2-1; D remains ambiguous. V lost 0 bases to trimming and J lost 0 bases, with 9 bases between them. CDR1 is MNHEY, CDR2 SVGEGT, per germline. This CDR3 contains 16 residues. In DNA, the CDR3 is TGTGCCAGCAGTTACTCCGGTGTTAGCTCCTACAATGAGCAGTTCTTC. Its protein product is CASSYSGVSSYNEQFF.

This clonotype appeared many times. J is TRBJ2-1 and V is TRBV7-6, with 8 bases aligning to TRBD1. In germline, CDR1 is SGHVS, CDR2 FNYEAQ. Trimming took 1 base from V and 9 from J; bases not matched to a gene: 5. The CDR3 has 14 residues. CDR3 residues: CASSLEAGGGEQFF. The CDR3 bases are TGTGCCAGCAGCTTAGAGGCAGGGGGCGGTGAGCAGTTCTTC.

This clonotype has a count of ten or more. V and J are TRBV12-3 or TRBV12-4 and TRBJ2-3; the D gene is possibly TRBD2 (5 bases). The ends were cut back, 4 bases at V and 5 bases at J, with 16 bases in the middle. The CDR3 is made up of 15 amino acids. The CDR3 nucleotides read TGTGCCAGCAGTTCCGCCGGGAAGATGGTAGATACGCAGTATTTT. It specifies CASSSAGKMVDTQYF.

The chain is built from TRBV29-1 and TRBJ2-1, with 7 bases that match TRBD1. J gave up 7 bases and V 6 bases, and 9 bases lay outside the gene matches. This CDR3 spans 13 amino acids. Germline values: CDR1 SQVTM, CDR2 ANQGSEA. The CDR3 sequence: CSVIPGTANEQFF. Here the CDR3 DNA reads TGCAGCGTGATCCCCGGGACAGCGAATGAGCAGTTCTTC.

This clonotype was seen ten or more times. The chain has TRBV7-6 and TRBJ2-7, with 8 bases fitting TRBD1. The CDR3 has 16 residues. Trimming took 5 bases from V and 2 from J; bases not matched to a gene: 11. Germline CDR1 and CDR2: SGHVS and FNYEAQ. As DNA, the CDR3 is TGTGCCAGCAGCGCTTACCGGGACAGGAGGACCTACGAGCAGTACTTC. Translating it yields CASSAYRDRRTYEQYF.

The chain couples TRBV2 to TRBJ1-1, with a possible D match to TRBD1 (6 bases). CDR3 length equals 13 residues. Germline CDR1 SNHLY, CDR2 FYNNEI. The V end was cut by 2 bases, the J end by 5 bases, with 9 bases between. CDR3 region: CASSEWQGTEAFF. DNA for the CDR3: TGTGCCAGCAGTGAATGGCAGGGGACTGAAGCTTTCTTT.

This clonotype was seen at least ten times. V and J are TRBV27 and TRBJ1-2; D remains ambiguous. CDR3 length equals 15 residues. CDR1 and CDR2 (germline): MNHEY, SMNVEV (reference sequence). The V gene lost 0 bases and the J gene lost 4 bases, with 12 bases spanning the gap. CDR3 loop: CASSLSEQSRYGYTF. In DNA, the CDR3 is TGTGCCAGCAGTTTATCGGAACAGAGCCGCTATGGCTACACCTTC.

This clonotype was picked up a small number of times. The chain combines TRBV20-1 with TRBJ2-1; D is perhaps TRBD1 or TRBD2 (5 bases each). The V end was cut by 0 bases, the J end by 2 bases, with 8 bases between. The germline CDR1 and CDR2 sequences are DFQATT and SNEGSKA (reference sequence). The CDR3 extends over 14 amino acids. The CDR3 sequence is CSAREGRAYNEQFF. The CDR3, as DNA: TGCAGTGCTAGAGAGGGGCGGGCCTACAATGAGCAGTTCTTC.

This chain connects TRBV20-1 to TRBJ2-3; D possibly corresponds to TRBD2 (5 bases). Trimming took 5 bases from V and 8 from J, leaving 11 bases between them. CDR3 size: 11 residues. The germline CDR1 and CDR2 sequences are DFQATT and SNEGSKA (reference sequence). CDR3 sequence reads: CSAPREGTQYF. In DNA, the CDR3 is TGCAGTGCTCCCCGTGAGGGTACGCAGTATTTT.

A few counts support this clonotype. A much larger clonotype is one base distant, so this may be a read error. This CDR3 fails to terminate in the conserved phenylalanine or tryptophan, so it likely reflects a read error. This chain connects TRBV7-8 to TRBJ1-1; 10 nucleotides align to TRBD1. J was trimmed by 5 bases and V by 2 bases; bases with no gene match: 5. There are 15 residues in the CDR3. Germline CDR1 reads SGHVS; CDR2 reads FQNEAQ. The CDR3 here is CASSLPWTGGTEAFI. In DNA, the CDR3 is TGTGCCAGCAGCTTACCCTGGACAGGGGGAACTGAAGCTTTCATT.